The 31 T cell receptor beta chains presented below share a single source sample, sequenced in a study of response to subunit inactivated influenza vaccine. One entry per CDR3 protein results from TCRdb running MiXCR on the RT-PCR reads. The table has fewer than 700,000 distinct CDR3 sequences, 13% seen once. The sample here was PBMCs from blood, taken roughly 48 days after vaccination. The receptors originated from a man aged 45-65 years who received an inactivated influenza vaccine.

This clonotype was observed a handful of times. This chain joins TRBV20-1 and TRBJ1-3; possibly TRBD1 for D (5 bases). Germline V gene sequence: CDR1 DFQATT, CDR2 SNEGSKA (reference sequence). V lost 3 bases and J 4 bases, leaving 10 bases between the germline ends. The CDR3 contains 13 residues. CDR3 amino acids: CSASRPGGNTIYF. For the CDR3, the DNA is TGCAGTGCTAGTCGCCCAGGGGGAAACACCATATATTTT.

This clonotype was seen ten or more times. The genes are TRBV29-1 and TRBJ2-7; TRBD1 matches at 9 bases. The length of the CDR3 is 11 residues. The junction had 2 bases not matched to a gene; V was cut back by 5 bases and J by 6 bases. CDR1 is SQVTM, CDR2 ANQGSEA, per germline. CDR3 amino acids: CSVQTGGEQYF. For the CDR3, the DNA is TGCAGCGTTCAGACAGGGGGCGAGCAGTACTTC.

This clonotype came up a few times. The chain carries TRBV5-1 and TRBJ2-1; D is perhaps TRBD1 (7 bases). Trimming left V 4 bases short and J 5 bases short, with 19 bases between. In germline, CDR1 is SGHRS, CDR2 YFSETQ. There are 16 residues in the CDR3. The CDR3 loop is CASSARGVVENNEQFF. The CDR3 region has the DNA TGCGCCAGCAGCGCCAGGGGGGTGGTTGAGAACAATGAGCAGTTCTTC.

The V call is TRBV30, the J call TRBJ2-1; D not certain. CDR3 length: 11 residues. V lost 1 base and J lost 9, with 7 bases in between. Germline loops: CDR1 GTSNPN, CDR2 SVGIG (reference sequence). DNA of the CDR3: TGTGCCTGGAGTGAAATAGGTGAGCAGTTCTTC. It is translated as CAWSEIGEQFF.

The CDR3 coding sequence is TGCAGTGCCGAGGACAGGGTGCCCTACGAGCAGTACTTC. It encodes CSAEDRVPYEQYF. V is TRBV20-1 and J is TRBJ2-7; TRBD1 matches at 8 bases. The germline gives CDR1 DFQATT, CDR2 SNEGSKA (reference sequence). The trim removed 6 bases at V and 2 bases at J, leaving 6 bases unmatched. The CDR3 is 13 residues long.

This clonotype occurred a few times. The V call is TRBV19, the J call TRBJ1-3, with 7 bases fitting TRBD1. The CDR3 runs to 17 residues. In germline, CDR1 is LNHDA, CDR2 SQIVND (reference sequence). The V and J ends lost 6 bases and 0 bases, in that order; junction bases with no gene match: 11. The CDR3 reads CASRRQGTLDSGNTIYF. CDR3 bases: TGTGCCAGTAGAAGACAGGGAACCCTCGACTCTGGAAACACCATATATTTT.

This sequence joins TRBV20-1 and TRBJ1-2; the D gene is possibly TRBD1 (5 bases). Germline-derived CDR1 and CDR2 are DFQATT and SNEGSKA (reference sequence). The CDR3 is 14 amino acids. V was pared by 3 bases and J by 6 bases, with 17 bases between. The chain's CDR3 is CSARGGPRRDGYTF. The CDR3 coding sequence is TGCAGTGCTAGGGGGGGACCTCGGAGGGATGGCTACACCTTC.

This rearrangement joins TRBV11-2 to TRBJ1-2, with TRBD1 as a possible D gene (6 bases). CDR1 is SGHAT, CDR2 FQNNGV, per germline. The CDR3 length is 14 residues. V was trimmed by 5 bases and J by 2 bases, leaving 12 bases between them. The DNA of the CDR3 is TGTGCCAGCAGCCCATTAGGGGGGAACTATGGCTACACCTTC. Translation gives CASSPLGGNYGYTF.

This clonotype was picked up a small number of times. This rearrangement joins TRBV30 to TRBJ1-5; 9 nucleotides agree with TRBD1. CDR1 is GTSNPN and CDR2 is SVGIG in the germline V gene (reference sequence). The V and J ends lost 3 bases and 5 bases, in that order; junction bases with no gene match: 5. CDR3 size: 14 residues. Written as DNA, the CDR3 is TGTGCCTGGAGGGGGACAGGGCTCTATCAGCCCCAGCATTTT. It yields the protein CAWRGTGLYQPQHF.

V usage is TRBV5-1 and J usage is TRBJ2-2; TRBD2 matches 7 bases. CDR1 is SGHRS and CDR2 is YFSETQ in the germline V gene. V lost 0 bases, J lost 6 bases, and 5 bases stayed unmatched. The CDR3 is 15 amino acids. This CDR3 reads CASSLDRGSSGELFF. As DNA, the CDR3 is TGCGCCAGCAGCTTGGACCGCGGGAGCTCCGGGGAGCTGTTTTTT.

This clonotype appeared a few times. This sequence joins TRBV29-1 and TRBJ2-1, with D possibly matching TRBD1 (5 bases). V lost 4 bases and J 5 bases, leaving 18 bases between the germline ends. The CDR3 is 15 amino acids. Germline V gene sequence: CDR1 SQVTM, CDR2 ANQGSEA. Here the CDR3 reads CSVVFPGRPDNEQFF. The CDR3 DNA follows: TGCAGCGTTGTCTTCCCAGGGCGGCCGGACAATGAGCAGTTCTTC.

This clonotype was detected many times. The gene calls are TRBV29-1 and TRBJ2-2; D might be TRBD1 (6 bases). Deletions cut 6 bases from V and 1 base from J, with 12 bases between. The germline V gene has CDR1 SQVTM and CDR2 ANQGSEA. The CDR3 is made up of 14 amino acids. The CDR3 coding sequence is TGCAGCGTAACTCCGGGACAGAACACCGGGGAGCTGTTTTTT. It codes for CSVTPGQNTGELFF.

This clonotype was detected only a few times. V is TRBV20-1 and J is TRBJ2-4, with 7 bases aligning to TRBD1. Germline trimming cut 0 bases from V and 4 bases from J; bases unmatched to any gene: 0. Germline CDR1 and CDR2: DFQATT and SNEGSKA (reference sequence). The CDR3 is 13 residues long. This CDR3 is CSAREQGKNIQYF. The DNA of the CDR3 is TGCAGTGCTAGAGAACAGGGGAAAAACATTCAGTACTTC.

CDR3 nucleotides: TGTGCCAGCAGCGAAGACAGGGGGCAAATCGGGGAGCTGTTTTTT. It is translated as CASSEDRGQIGELFF. The chain combines TRBV27 with TRBJ2-2; 10 positions agree with TRBD1. This CDR3 is 15 amino acids long. V shed 6 bases, J shed 7 bases, and the junction held 8 bases outside the gene matches. Per germline, CDR1 MNHEY and CDR2 SMNVEV (reference sequence).

There are a few counts of this clonotype. The chain carries TRBV12-3 or TRBV12-4 and TRBJ1-2; D perhaps matches TRBD1 (5 bases). This CDR3 contains 14 residues. V was trimmed by 3 bases and J by 5 bases, leaving 13 bases between them. CDR3 in amino acids: CASSFRDGAYGYTF. The CDR3, as DNA: TGTGCCAGCAGTTTCCGGGACGGAGCTTATGGCTACACCTTC.

The chain links TRBV4-1 to TRBJ2-3, with 8 bases matching TRBD2. Germline V CDR1 and CDR2: MGHRA, YSYEKL. The junction had 9 bases not matched to a gene; V was cut back by 4 bases and J by 0 bases. The CDR3 runs 17 residues. CDR3 region: CASSPSGGRSSTDTQYF. In DNA form, the CDR3 reads TGCGCCAGCAGCCCCTCTGGCGGGAGGAGTAGCACAGATACGCAGTATTTT.

The chain links TRBV4-2 to TRBJ2-3, with TRBD2 identical over 8 bases. V shed 0 bases, J shed 4 bases, and the junction held 6 bases outside the gene matches. This CDR3 spans 16 amino acids. CDR1 LGHNA and CDR2 YNFKEQ come from the germline V gene. The CDR3 nucleotides are TGTGCCAGCAGCCAAGATCCGGGGGGGTTCGCAGATACGCAGTATTTT. As protein: CASSQDPGGFADTQYF.

This clonotype was counted ten times or more. This chain joins TRBV12-3 or TRBV12-4 and TRBJ2-1; perhaps TRBD2 as D (6 bases). The length of the CDR3 is 13 residues. The V end was cut by 5 bases, the J end by 12 bases, with 17 bases between. The CDR3 sequence is CASSPPYRGRQFF. CDR3 sequence (DNA): TGTGCCAGCAGTCCCCCCTACCGGGGGAGGCAGTTCTTC.

The sample holds a few counts of this clonotype. The V gene is TRBV5-1, the J gene TRBJ1-1; no firm D call. CDR1 and CDR2 from the germline V gene are SGHRS and YFSETQ. The CDR3 loop spans 15 amino acids. V lost 0 bases and J 4 bases, leaving 13 bases between the germline ends. The chain's CDR3 is CASSLGTSKGTEAFF. Here the CDR3 DNA reads TGCGCCAGCAGCTTGGGGACCTCTAAAGGCACTGAAGCTTTCTTT.

This clonotype was counted a few times. The chain combines TRBV7-2 with TRBJ2-3, with D unresolved. From germline, CDR1 is SGHTA and CDR2 FQGNSA. This CDR3 has 14 residues. V lost 1 base and J lost 5, with 10 bases in between. The CDR3 here is CASSLGASEDTQYF. CDR3 sequence (DNA): TGTGCCAGCAGCTTAGGGGCCAGCGAAGATACGCAGTATTTT. Using reference TRBV7-2 and TRBJ2-3 for the parts outside the CDR3, the full variable domain is GAGVSQSPSNKVTEKGKDVELRCDPISGHTALYWYRQSLGQGLEFLIYFQGNSAPDKSGLPSDRFSAERTGGSVSTLTIQRTQQEDSAVYLCASSLGASEDTQYFGPGTRLTVL.

This sequence joins TRBV5-1 and TRBJ1-1, with D hard to call. V was pared by 1 base and J by 4 bases, with 8 bases between. Germline CDR1 reads SGHRS; CDR2 reads YFSETQ. The CDR3 runs to 13 residues. CDR3 sequence: CASSLFDTTEAFF. DNA of the CDR3: TGCGCCAGCAGCTTGTTCGACACCACTGAAGCTTTCTTT.

This clonotype was seen a few times. The chain couples TRBV27 to TRBJ1-6; D unresolved. CDR3 length: 15 residues. Per germline, CDR1 MNHEY and CDR2 SMNVEV (reference sequence). Between the trimmed V and J ends, which lost 6 bases and 10 bases, there was a span of 19 bases. This CDR3 reads CASSMISHPGSPLHF. Written as DNA, the CDR3 is TGTGCCAGCAGCATGATCAGTCATCCAGGATCACCCCTCCACTTT.

This clonotype was recorded a few times. The gene calls are TRBV5-6 and TRBJ1-6; D gene unclear. CDR3 length: 14 residues. V gave up 4 bases and J gave up 4 bases, with 9 bases separating them. The germline V gene encodes CDR1 SGHDT and CDR2 YYEEEE. The CDR3 region is CASSQPGYNSPLHF. CDR3 DNA: TGTGCCAGCAGCCAACCAGGTTATAATTCACCCCTCCACTTT.

This clonotype was counted only a few times. J is TRBJ2-3 and V is TRBV4-2, with 12 positions matching TRBD2. Trimming cost V 2 bases and J 6 bases; bases outside gene matches: 9. Germline CDR1 LGHNA, CDR2 YNFKEQ. The CDR3 contains 17 residues. The CDR3 region has the DNA TGTGCCAGCAGCCAATCGTTGACTAGCGGGAGTTGGGATACGCAGTATTTT. It translates to CASSQSLTSGSWDTQYF.

The chain is built from TRBV27 and TRBJ2-7; TRBD1 or TRBD2 may be the D gene (5 bases each). The CDR3 extends over 15 amino acids. Trimming stripped 2 bases from V and 1 base from J, with 12 bases between. Per germline, CDR1 MNHEY and CDR2 SMNVEV (reference sequence). The CDR3 DNA reads as TGTGCCAGCAGTTTACGGGGCGTGGTATCCTACGAGCAGTACTTC. Translation gives CASSLRGVVSYEQYF.

The V and J genes are TRBV28 and TRBJ2-1; 9 bases are shared with TRBD2. This CDR3 has 17 amino acids. V lost 3 bases and J lost 3; bases outside the gene matches: 9. Looked up from germline, CDR1 is MDHEN and CDR2 is SYDVKM. The CDR3 is CASSFRGLAGLYNEQFF. The CDR3 region has the DNA TGTGCCAGCAGTTTTCGGGGACTAGCAGGCCTCTACAATGAGCAGTTCTTC.

The chain uses TRBV12-3 or TRBV12-4 and TRBJ2-4; D assignment may be TRBD1 or TRBD2 (7 bases each). V lost 4 bases, J lost 0 bases, and 19 bases lay in between. CDR3 size: 18 residues. The CDR3 region is CASSSDREGDLAKNIQYF. Written as DNA, the CDR3 is TGTGCCAGCAGTTCCGACAGGGAGGGAGACTTAGCCAAAAACATTCAGTACTTC.

This clonotype was detected a few times. CDR3 DNA sequence: TGTGCCAGCAGTTTTAGGGTAGTGGGAGATGGCTACACCTTC. This translates into CASSFRVVGDGYTF. This chain links TRBV28 with TRBJ1-2, with unresolved D. Trimming removed 3 bases from V and 6 bases from J, with 14 bases in between. The length of the CDR3 is 14 residues. Germline CDR1 is MDHEN and CDR2 is SYDVKM.

This clonotype was found a few times. Compared with germline, one end of the junction differs, possibly owing to a read error. This chain connects TRBV7-7 to TRBJ1-4, with D unresolved. Germline V lookup: CDR1 SSHAT, CDR2 FNYEAQ (reference sequence). CDR3 length: 13 amino acids. The DNA for the CDR3 is TGTGCTAGCAGCCCCCTGGACGGGGAAAAACTGTTTTTT. Its translation: CASSPLDGEKLFF.

This clonotype was observed a few times. This chain joins TRBV6-1 and TRBJ2-2; TRBD2 agrees at 8 bases. The CDR3 is 17 residues long. With V trimmed by 7 bases and J by 5 bases, 15 bases remained unmatched. CDR1 is MNHNS, CDR2 SASEGT, per germline. The CDR3 DNA sequence: TGTGCCAGCAAACCTTCGGCCGGGAGCGGGAGAACCGGGGAGCTGTTTTTT. Protein sequence: CASKPSAGSGRTGELFF.

This clonotype was counted once. The chain employs TRBV7-3 and TRBJ2-2; 9 positions match TRBD2. Unmatched junction bases numbered 5, after V lost 0 bases and J lost 6 bases. From germline, CDR1 is SGHTA and CDR2 FQGTGA. The CDR3 has 16 residues. The CDR3 DNA reads TGTGCCAGCAGCTTAACCTCAAGCGGGAGGCCCGGGGAGCTGTTTTTT. It specifies CASSLTSSGRPGELFF. The variable domain in full, completed from reference TRBV7-3 and TRBJ2-2, reads GAGVSQTPSNKVTEKGKYVELRCDPISGHTALYWYRQSLGQGPEFLIYFQGTGAADDSGLPNDRFFAVRPEGSVSTLKIQRTERGDSAVYLCASSLTSSGRPGELFFGEGSRLTVL.